This is a list of T cell receptor beta chains from one sample in a study of T cell repertoires in cytomegalovirus infection. From the reads, TCRdb called clonotypes with MiXCR, one entry per CDR3 protein. The sample includes roughly 800,000 distinct CDR3 sequences, roughly 29% of them seen just once. What these receptors recognize is not known. The source was cultured CD8+ T cells from PBMCs, collected from culture after CMV antigen stimulation. The receptors were sampled from a human donor in good health (CMV status not recorded). Some clones in this sample may be carry-over from other donors' samples. The CDR3 runs from the conserved cysteine through the conserved F or W.

TRBV6-2/TRBV6-3	TRBJ1-6	CASSYAGRGSPLHF
TRBV12-3/TRBV12-4	TRBJ1-6	CASREGESSYNSPLHF
TRBV5-4	TRBJ2-2	CASRGTADTGELFF
TRBV4-1	TRBJ1-3	CASSHYFGNRLSGNTIYF
TRBV5-6	TRBJ2-5	CASSQGGRETQYF
TRBV7-6	TRBJ1-1	CASSLGQKAFF
TRBV19	TRBJ1-5	CASSMLDRGTNQPQHF
TRBV20-1	TRBJ1-4	CSALAGERNEKLFF
TRBV24-1	TRBJ2-1	CATSDGQGADNEQFF
TRBV18	TRBJ1-1	CASSPVGGGGTEAFF
TRBV20-1	TRBJ2-2	CSVSSGAANTGELFF
TRBV9	TRBJ1-4	CASSQGPDSINEKLFF
TRBV7-9	TRBJ2-4	CASSRDPKNIQYF
TRBV27	TRBJ1-1	CASSPDRIDTEAFF
TRBV12-5	TRBJ2-1	CASGLGKYNEQFF
TRBV12-3/TRBV12-4	TRBJ2-3	CASSSASGSDTQYF
TRBV27	TRBJ1-5	CASSHNFRGSNQPQHF
TRBV7-9	TRBJ1-1	CASSFDRGPEAFF
TRBV7-6	TRBJ2-1	CASSLDKNAGGYNEQFF
TRBV7-8	TRBJ2-3	CASSIDGEVDTQYF
TRBV7-2	TRBJ2-6	CATPGGRTWAEGANVLTF
TRBV7-9	TRBJ2-5	CASSGITRGEETQYF
TRBV7-8	TRBJ2-5	CASSPTSGKETQYF
TRBV13	TRBJ1-1	CASTGRGTHRAEAFF
TRBV5-6	TRBJ2-1	CASSYPGLAHYNEQFF
TRBV4-2	TRBJ2-3	CASSPNPGTDTQYF
TRBV7-6	TRBJ1-1	CASSLALSHTEAFF
TRBV19	TRBJ1-1	CASSAIPGQGPTTEAFF
TRBV7-6	TRBJ2-5	CASSDPGGGETQYF
TRBV5-1	TRBJ2-5	CASSFRDRGPLTYQETQYF
TRBV7-9	TRBJ2-5	CASSLVAGPQETQYF
TRBV7-9	TRBJ2-7	CASSFRTGTSYEQYF
TRBV7-2	TRBJ1-1	CASSSPPEAGAFF
TRBV4-1	TRBJ1-6	CASSDWGAVYNSPLHF
TRBV20-1	TRBJ2-5	CSARAGGGGPQETQYF
TRBV9	TRBJ1-2	CASRRGDGYTF
TRBV7-3	TRBJ2-5	CASSLETLAGAQETQYF
TRBV6-1	TRBJ1-2	CASSSHLDPWDYGYTF
TRBV6-5	TRBJ2-1	CASSYLGTVSYNEQFF
TRBV7-2	TRBJ1-2	CASSRDGPGYTF
TRBV7-3	TRBJ2-2	CASTVGGTSNTGELFF
TRBV6-1	TRBJ2-5	CASSVEYQETQYF
TRBV5-4	TRBJ2-1	CASSPGTGKFSYNEQFF
TRBV5-1	TRBJ2-5	CASSFGQGAVETQYF
TRBV29-1	TRBJ2-1	CSVEETGSSYNEQFF
TRBV6-5	TRBJ2-1	CASSYSGTTLNEQFF
TRBV12-5	TRBJ2-1	CASGLAPGILGNEQFF
TRBV11-3	TRBJ2-5	CASSIQGNQETQYF
TRBV5-6	TRBJ2-3	CASSFIVASGGANTQYF
TRBV7-6	TRBJ1-4	CASSARDSSEEKLFF
TRBV27	TRBJ2-1	CASSVGGRPYNEQFF
TRBV12-3/TRBV12-4	TRBJ2-3	CASRGAFVYF
TRBV25-1	TRBJ2-3	CASSEVPDTQYF
TRBV27	TRBJ2-2	CASSLGTGRNTGELFF
TRBV27	TRBJ2-3	CASSSLLALIGTDTQYF
TRBV7-8	TRBJ1-6	CASSPPSLGGSPLHF
TRBV12-3/TRBV12-4	TRBJ1-4	CASSTRDRGYTNEKLFF
TRBV7-4	TRBJ2-3	CASSLKGTNPTDTQYF
TRBV19	TRBJ1-1	CASSIHRNTEAFF
TRBV12-5	TRBJ2-1	CASGFQGSYNEQFF